This TCR beta chain comes out of a study of CXCR3-negative and CXCR3-positive naive CD8 T cells. Study results and caveats: The study found that naive CXCR3-negative and CXCR3-positive cells shared TRBV-TRBJ usage, while memory cells differed. Fresh PBMCs were used in most assays, and CXCR3 expression partially decreased after cryopreservation. High diversity, comparable across both naive subsets, contrasted with much lower diversity in memory CD8+ cells.

UMI-labeled TRB cDNA libraries were prepared by 5' RACE. With the 5' RACE reads reprocessed, TCRdb shows one record per CDR3 protein and no DNA. This table lists over 55,000 distinct CDR3 sequences. Points on this clonotype: The antigen is unknown.

CDR3 size: 13 residues. Per germline, CDR1 SGHTA and CDR2 FQGNSA. The V call is TRBV7-2, the J call TRBJ2-2. The TCR originated in a human donor in good health. Some clones in this sample may be carry-over from other donors' samples. Specimen: memory CD8+ T cells from blood. The CDR3 spells CASSLWVPGELFF. Using reference TRBV7-2 and TRBJ2-2 for the parts outside the CDR3, the full variable domain is GAGVSQSPSNKVTEKGKDVELRCDPISGHTALYWYRQSLGQGLEFLIYFQGNSAPDKSGLPSDRFSAERTGGSVSTLTIQRTQQEDSAVYLCASSLWVPGELFFGEGSRLTVL.